These 7 T cell receptor beta chains originate from one sample sequenced in a study of PD-1 blockade in classical Hodgkin lymphoma. Generated by immunoSEQ multiplex PCR, the TCRdb table keeps only in-frame clones and is missing some. The repertoire holds 4,200 or so clones, with about 82% as singletons. Relapse was seen in all patients after autologous stem cell transplantation, and brentuximab vedotin exposure was variable. The sample here was peripheral blood mononuclear cells (PBMCs), taken at baseline. The receptors stem from a human donor with classical Hodgkin lymphoma.

This clone turned up a few times. The chain is built from TRBV7-9 and TRBJ1-3; D is undetermined. The CDR3 contains 15 residues. Per the germline V gene, CDR1 is SEHNR and CDR2 is FQNEAQ (reference sequence). Trimming removed 4 bases at V and 0 bases at J, with 10 bases between. The CDR3 region has the DNA TGTGCCAGCAGCTCGCGGTCCAACTCTGGAAACACCATATATTTT. Its protein is CASSSRSNSGNTIYF.

The sample holds one count of this clone. V usage is TRBV7-2 and J usage is TRBJ2-2, with D possibly being TRBD2 (6 bases). Germline CDR1 and CDR2: SGHTA and FQGNSA. The CDR3 spans 15 residues. V lost 1 base to trimming and J lost 4 bases, with 10 bases between them. CDR3 sequence (DNA): TGTGCCAGCAGCTTAGATCCTAGCGCCACCGGGGAGCTGTTTTTT. This encodes CASSLDPSATGELFF.

The chain is built from TRBV6-1 and TRBJ2-7; 8 nucleotides match TRBD2. After removal of 10 bases from V and 0 bases from J, the junction contained 11 bases not matched to a gene. The CDR3 covers 15 residues. Germline V lookup: CDR1 MNHNS, CDR2 SASEGT. The CDR3 region has the DNA TGTGCCAACGCGGAAGCGGGGGTCCTCTCCTACGAGCAGTACTTC. As protein: CANAEAGVLSYEQYF.

The chain links TRBV5-4 to TRBJ2-3; perhaps TRBD2 as D (5 bases). This CDR3 is built from 16 residues. Germline V gene data show CDR1 as SGHNT and CDR2 as YYREEE (reference sequence). V shed 4 bases and J shed 0 bases, with 15 bases lying between them. The CDR3, as DNA: TGTGCCAGCAGCCCATTAGCGTCATTTAGCACAGATACGCAGTATTTT. Residues: CASSPLASFSTDTQYF.

This clone was seen a handful of times. This chain joins TRBV19 and TRBJ2-3; D is unresolved. There are 14 residues in the CDR3. Germline values: CDR1 LNHDA, CDR2 SQIVND (reference sequence). Trimming left V 2 bases short and J 6 bases short, with 12 bases between. CDR3 in DNA: TGTGCCAGTAGTATAAGAGAGATCAAGGATACGCAGTATTTT. As protein: CASSIREIKDTQYF.

The V call is TRBV6-1, the J call TRBJ1-4; no reliable D call. Trimming removed 0 bases at V and 8 bases at J, with 25 bases between. Germline V gene lookup returns CDR1 MNHNS and CDR2 SASEGT. The CDR3 is made up of 19 amino acids. The CDR3 region is CASSEAYWPDGVFGEKLFF. The CDR3 DNA sequence: TGTGCCAGCAGTGAAGCCTATTGGCCGGATGGGGTATTTGGGGAAAAACTGTTTTTT.

V usage is TRBV7-9 and J usage is TRBJ2-5, with TRBD1 identical over 7 bases. The length of the CDR3 is 12 residues. Germline-derived CDR1 and CDR2 are SEHNR and FQNEAQ (reference sequence). With 5 bases clipped from V and 3 bases from J, the junction kept 0 bases outside the gene matches. CDR3 loop: CASSGTEETQYF. CDR3 bases: TGTGCCAGCAGCGGGACAGAAGAGACCCAGTACTTC.